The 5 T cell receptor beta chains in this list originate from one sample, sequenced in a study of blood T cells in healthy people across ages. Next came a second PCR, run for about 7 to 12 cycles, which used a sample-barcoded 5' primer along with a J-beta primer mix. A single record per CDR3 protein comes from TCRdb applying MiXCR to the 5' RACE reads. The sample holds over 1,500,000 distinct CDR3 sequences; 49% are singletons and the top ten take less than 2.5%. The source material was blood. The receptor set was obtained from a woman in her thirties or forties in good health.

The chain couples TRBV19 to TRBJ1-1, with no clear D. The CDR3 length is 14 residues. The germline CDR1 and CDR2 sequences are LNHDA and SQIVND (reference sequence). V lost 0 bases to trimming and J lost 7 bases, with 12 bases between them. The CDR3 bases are TGTGCCAGTAGTATAGATCCTTGGACCGTTGAAGCTTTCTTT. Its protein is CASSIDPWTVEAFF. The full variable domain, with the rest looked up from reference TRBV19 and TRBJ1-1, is DGGITQSPKYLFRKEGQNVTLSCEQNLNHDAMYWYRQDPGQGLRLIYYSQIVNDFQKGDIAEGYSVSREKKESFPLTVTSAQKNPTAFYLCASSIDPWTVEAFFGQGTRLTVV.

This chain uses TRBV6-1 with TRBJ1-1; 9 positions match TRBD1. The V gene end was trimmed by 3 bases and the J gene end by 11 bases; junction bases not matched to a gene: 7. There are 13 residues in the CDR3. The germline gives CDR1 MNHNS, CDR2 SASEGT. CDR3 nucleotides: TGTGCCAGCAGTGAGATTGGACAGGGGAAGGCTTTCTTT. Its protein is CASSEIGQGKAFF.

The CDR3 loop reads CASTTEGEGSYEQYF. The CDR3 region has the DNA TGTGCCAGCACCACAGAGGGGGAAGGCTCCTACGAGCAGTACTTC. The chain links TRBV7-9 to TRBJ2-7; TRBD1 might be the D (6 bases). Trimming took off 7 bases at V and 0 bases at J, with 16 bases between the two ends. Germline CDR1 reads SEHNR; CDR2 reads FQNEAQ (reference sequence). The CDR3 runs to 15 residues. Complete variable domain (other parts from reference TRBV7-9 and TRBJ2-7): DTGVSQNPRHKITKRGQNVTFRCDPISEHNRLYWYRQTLGQGPEFLTYFQNEAQLEKSRLLSDRFSAERPKGSFSTLEIQRTEQGDSAMYLCASTTEGEGSYEQYFGPGTRLTVT.

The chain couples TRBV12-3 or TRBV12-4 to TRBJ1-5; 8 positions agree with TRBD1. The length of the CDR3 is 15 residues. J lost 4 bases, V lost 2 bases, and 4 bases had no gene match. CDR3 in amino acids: CASSLLQGVNQPQHF. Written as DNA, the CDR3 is TGTGCCAGCAGTTTACTACAGGGGGTAAATCAGCCCCAGCATTTT.

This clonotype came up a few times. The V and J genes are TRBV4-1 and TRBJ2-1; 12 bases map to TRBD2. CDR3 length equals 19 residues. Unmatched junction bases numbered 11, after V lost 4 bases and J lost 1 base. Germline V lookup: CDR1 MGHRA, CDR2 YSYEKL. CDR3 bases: TGCGCCAGCAGCCTCCTGCCCATGACTAGCGGGGGATCCTACAATGAGCAGTTCTTC. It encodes CASSLLPMTSGGSYNEQFF.